This TCR beta chain was sequenced during a study of T cell repertoires in cytomegalovirus infection. The overall study: CMV infection and matching HLA type were both indicated by public TCR beta signatures.

Germline CDR1 and CDR2: SGHVS and FNYEAQ. The CDR3 runs 14 residues. Trimming took 4 bases from V and 4 from J; bases not matched to a gene: 5. TCRdb redid the calling of the reads with MiXCR, one entry per CDR3 protein. The data show approximately 340,000 distinct CDR3 sequences, just under 30% seen once. A word on this clonotype: Its specificity is not known.

The chain joins TRBV7-6 to TRBJ2-5; 8 positions match TRBD1. This TCR was recovered from a human donor in good health (CMV status not recorded). Some clones in this sample may be carry-over from other donors' samples. The material sequenced was cultured PBMCs, taken from culture after CMV antigen stimulation. The CDR3 is CASSSTGDGETQYF. The CDR3 DNA is TGTGCCAGCAGCTCGACAGGGGATGGAGAGACCCAGTACTTC. The variable domain in full, with the rest retrieved from reference TRBV7-6 and TRBJ2-5, is GAGVSQSPRYKVTKRGQDVALRCDPISGHVSLYWYRQALGQGPEFLTYFNYEAQQDKSGLPNDRFSAERPEGSISTLTIQRTEQRDSAMYRCASSSTGDGETQYFGPGTRLLVL.